The 2 T cell receptor beta chains below were found in one sample sequenced in a study of cytomegalovirus exposure and HLA in healthy donors. The study ran its PCR with 60 Vbeta and 13 Jbeta primers. Sequencing was performed with immunoSEQ multiplex PCR; in TCRdb, only in-frame clones are kept and a portion is missing. The data contain under 150,000 clones, 80% to 90% of them singletons. The sample taken for sequencing was PBMCs. The receptors were gathered from a boy aged 2 to 9 in good health and CMV-seronegative.

The chain has TRBV7-9 and TRBJ1-2; TRBD1 is a possible D gene (6 bases). The CDR3 has 14 residues. Germline CDR1 SEHNR, CDR2 FQNEAQ (reference sequence). V was cut by 1 base and J by 7 bases, with 13 bases left in between. The chain's CDR3 is CASSLERGSSGYTF. CDR3 coding DNA: TGTGCCAGCAGCTTAGAAAGGGGGTCCTCTGGCTACACCTTC. Looking up the rest from reference TRBV7-9 and TRBJ1-2 gives the full variable domain: DTGVSQNPRHKITKRGQNVTFRCDPISEHNRLYWYRQTLGQGPEFLTYFQNEAQLEKSRLLSDRFSAERPKGSFSTLEIQRTEQGDSAMYLCASSLERGSSGYTFGSGTRLTVV.

The V and J genes are TRBV7-2 and TRBJ2-5, with TRBD1 matching over 8 bases. Germline values: CDR1 SGHTA, CDR2 FQGNSA. The CDR3 extends over 13 amino acids. Trimming removed 5 bases from V and 1 base from J; junction bases left unmatched: 0. CDR3 coding DNA: TGTGCCAGCAGCCAGGGGGCCCAAGAGACCCAGTACTTC. Translated, it gives CASSQGAQETQYF.